These 27 T cell receptor beta chains share one sample of origin, sequenced in a study of blood T cell repertoires in COVID-19. This table comes from immunoSEQ multiplex PCR, and its TCRdb copy is limited to in-frame clones, with some not included. Here the sample spans 260,000 or so clones, around four fifths being singletons. The sample comprised peripheral blood. These receptors originate from a man older than 75 with acute or convalescent COVID-19.

The chain is built from TRBV10-3 and TRBJ1-1; D not resolved. Trimming took off 4 bases at V and 7 bases at J, with 7 bases between the two ends. The germline V gene encodes CDR1 ENHRY and CDR2 SYGVKD. CDR3 length: 11 amino acids. CDR3 sequence: CAISANYEAFF. As DNA, the CDR3 is TGTGCCATCAGTGCGAACTATGAAGCTTTCTTT.

The CDR3 region has the DNA TGTGCCAGCAGTGAAAATACAGGAAACACTGAAGCTTTCTTT. Translated, it gives CASSENTGNTEAFF. The chain recombines TRBV28 with TRBJ1-1, with D perhaps matching TRBD1 (5 bases). The CDR3 contains 14 residues. The germline V gene encodes CDR1 MDHEN and CDR2 SYDVKM. V lost 5 bases, J lost 2 bases, and 12 bases lay in between. The full variable domain, completed using reference TRBV28 and TRBJ1-1, is DVKVTQSSRYLVKRTGEKVFLECVQDMDHENMFWYRQDPGLGLRLIYFSYDVKMKEKGDIPEGYSVSREKKERFSLILESASTNQTSMYLCASSENTGNTEAFFGQGTRLTVV.

This clone was picked up one time. The chain combines TRBV19 with TRBJ2-2; 7 nucleotides match TRBD2. This CDR3 comprises 15 residues. V trimming: 1 base; J trimming: 5 bases; junction bases outside the gene matches: 4. Germline CDR1 and CDR2: LNHDA and SQIVND (reference sequence). This CDR3 is CASSIAGRGTGELFF. For the CDR3, the DNA is TGTGCCAGTAGTATAGCTGGGCGGGGGACCGGGGAGCTGTTTTTT.

V gene TRBV4-1 combines with J gene TRBJ2-5, with D maybe TRBD1 (7 bases). This CDR3 is built from 14 residues. CDR1 MGHRA and CDR2 YSYEKL come from the germline V gene. Trimming cost V 4 bases and J 5 bases, with 14 bases left between them. The CDR3 spells CASSRSGGSETQYF. CDR3 DNA: TGCGCCAGCAGCCGATCAGGGGGGTCGGAGACCCAGTACTTC.

About this clone: This specimen includes other DNA sequences encoding the same CDR3. V usage is TRBV5-1 and J usage is TRBJ1-4; D remains unclear. From germline, CDR1 is SGHRS and CDR2 YFSETQ. Trimming left V 1 base short and J 4 bases short, with 8 bases between. CDR3 length: 14 amino acids. CDR3 region: CASSLSQVNEKLFF. For the CDR3, the DNA is TGCGCCAGCAGCTTGAGTCAGGTTAATGAAAAACTGTTTTTT.

This chain joins TRBV11-2 and TRBJ2-5; 12 bases agree with TRBD2. This CDR3 has 16 amino acids. From germline, CDR1 is SGHAT and CDR2 FQNNGV. V dropped 3 bases and J dropped 5; count of bases not matched to a gene: 7. CDR3 sequence (DNA): TGTGCCAGCAGCTTTCTAGCGGGAGGGTTGGGGGAGACCCAGTACTTC. As protein: CASSFLAGGLGETQYF.

This chain connects TRBV5-1 to TRBJ2-1, with a possible D match to TRBD2 (6 bases). Germline lookup yields CDR1 SGHRS and CDR2 YFSETQ. V was shortened by 5 bases and J by 6 bases, with 15 bases between the two germline ends. This CDR3 has 14 amino acids. CDR3 amino acids: CASSLGGLGNEQFF. The CDR3 bases are TGCGCCAGCAGTCTCGGAGGGTTAGGCAATGAGCAGTTCTTC.

The rearrangement uses TRBV28 and TRBJ2-4; 9 bases align to TRBD2. Germline values: CDR1 MDHEN, CDR2 SYDVKM. Trimming took 5 bases from V and 2 from J; bases not matched to a gene: 13. CDR3 size: 18 residues. The CDR3 reads CASSQEGVAGVSKNIQYF. CDR3 DNA sequence: TGTGCCAGCAGTCAGGAGGGGGTAGCGGGGGTATCCAAAAACATTCAGTACTTC. Drawing the rest from reference TRBV28 and TRBJ2-4, the complete variable domain is DVKVTQSSRYLVKRTGEKVFLECVQDMDHENMFWYRQDPGLGLRLIYFSYDVKMKEKGDIPEGYSVSREKKERFSLILESASTNQTSMYLCASSQEGVAGVSKNIQYFGAGTRLSVL.

This chain joins TRBV6-5 and TRBJ2-3, with a possible D match to TRBD2 (5 bases). V lost 2 bases to trimming and J lost 4 bases, with 10 bases between them. The CDR3 contains 14 residues. Germline values: CDR1 MNHEY, CDR2 SVGAGI. DNA for the CDR3: TGTGCCAGCAGTTACACCCGGGGAGCAGATACGCAGTATTTT. Protein sequence: CASSYTRGADTQYF.

The genes are TRBV5-1 and TRBJ2-7; TRBD1 is a possible D gene (5 bases). CDR1 is SGHRS and CDR2 is YFSETQ in the germline V gene. CDR3 length: 14 residues. The germline V and J ends were trimmed by 0 bases and 4 bases, with 11 bases remaining between them. The CDR3 sequence: CASSLAPGRYEQYF. In DNA, the CDR3 is TGCGCCAGCAGCTTGGCCCCAGGGCGGTACGAGCAGTACTTC.

The rearrangement uses TRBV6-4 and TRBJ2-3, with 8 bases fitting TRBD1. Germline trimming cut 6 bases from V and 2 bases from J; bases unmatched to any gene: 4. Per the germline V gene, CDR1 is MRHNA and CDR2 is SNTAGT. This CDR3 is 14 amino acids long. The DNA for the CDR3 is TGTGCCAGCAGGAGGACAGGGTACACAGATACGCAGTATTTT. It specifies CASRRTGYTDTQYF.

This clone was counted a single time. The chain is built from TRBV25-1 and TRBJ1-1; weak D call: TRBD1 (6 bases). The germline V and J ends were trimmed by 5 bases and 4 bases, with 14 bases remaining between them. This CDR3 is 14 amino acids long. Germline-derived CDR1 and CDR2 are MGHDK and SYGVNS. In nucleotides, the CDR3 is TGTGCCAGCAGTAAAACAGGGTGGGGCACTGAAGCTTTCTTT. Protein sequence: CASSKTGWGTEAFF.

This chain uses TRBV3-1 (or the pseudogene TRBV3-2) with TRBJ2-1; D is undetermined. This CDR3 region has 12 residues. CDR1 and CDR2 (germline): LGHDT, YNNKEL (reference sequence). Trimming removed 1 base at V and 9 bases at J, with 7 bases between. The CDR3 nucleotides are TGTGCCAGCAGCCAAGTAGAAAGTGAGCAGTTCTTC. Amino acid sequence: CASSQVESEQFF.

This clone was counted a few times. The chain is built from TRBV11-2 and TRBJ1-3; the D is unclear. V was clipped by 1 base and J by 0 bases, with 10 bases between them. Per the germline V gene, CDR1 is SGHAT and CDR2 is FQNNGV. The CDR3 loop spans 16 amino acids. The CDR3 is CASSLGPPGSGNTIYF. In DNA form, the CDR3 reads TGTGCCAGCAGCTTAGGACCCCCAGGCTCTGGAAACACCATATATTTT.

This clone is deemed medium-sized (0.01 to 0.1%). The chain has TRBV9 and TRBJ2-3, with D possibly matching TRBD2 (5 bases). V was shortened by 0 bases and J by 3 bases, with 8 bases between the two germline ends. The germline V gene encodes CDR1 SGDLS and CDR2 YYNGEE. The CDR3 extends over 14 amino acids. The CDR3 region is CASSVVGSTDTQYF. The CDR3 region has the DNA TGTGCCAGCAGCGTAGTGGGGAGTACAGATACGCAGTATTTT.

This chain joins TRBV7-9 and TRBJ2-3, with TRBD2 matching over 8 bases. CDR1 and CDR2 from the germline V gene are SEHNR and FQNEAQ (reference sequence). The trim removed 5 bases at V and 4 bases at J, leaving 11 bases unmatched. This CDR3 is built from 16 residues. CDR3 bases: TGTGCCAGCAGCGCTCTGACTAGCGCCGAAGCAGATACGCAGTATTTT. Protein product: CASSALTSAEADTQYF.

The V call is TRBV6-1, the J call TRBJ2-2, with a weak D call TRBD1 (6 bases). This CDR3 region has 15 residues. Germline CDR1 and CDR2: MNHNS and SASEGT. V was trimmed by 3 bases and J by 2 bases, leaving 10 bases between them. The DNA of the CDR3 is TGTGCCAGCAGTGAGACAGGTCCTAACACCGGGGAGCTGTTTTTT. Translated: CASSETGPNTGELFF.

The V and J genes are TRBV15 and TRBJ2-5; the match to TRBD2 covers 7 bases. Trimming removed 2 bases from V and 5 bases from J; junction bases left unmatched: 8. The CDR3 runs 15 residues. CDR1 and CDR2 (germline): LNHNV, YYDKDF (reference sequence). CDR3 bases: TGTGCCACCAGCAGACCGGAAGCGGGACTGGAGACCCAGTACTTC. It translates to CATSRPEAGLETQYF.

The sample holds a few counts of this clone. The chain recombines TRBV28 with TRBJ2-3, with TRBD2 matching over 11 bases. CDR1 MDHEN and CDR2 SYDVKM come from the germline V gene. The CDR3 spans 16 residues. The V and J ends lost 4 bases and 3 bases, in that order; junction bases with no gene match: 6. CDR3 protein: CASSSRRLAGTDTQYF. The CDR3 DNA is TGTGCCAGCAGTTCCCGAAGACTAGCGGGGACAGATACGCAGTATTTT.

The J gene is TRBJ2-7, the V gene TRBV30; no firm D call. Deletions cut 3 bases from V and 3 bases from J, with 18 bases between. The CDR3 is 15 amino acids. CDR1 and CDR2 (germline): GTSNPN, SVGIG (reference sequence). CDR3 sequence: CAWSIRLSHHYEQYF. DNA of the CDR3: TGTGCCTGGAGCATCCGACTCTCGCACCACTACGAGCAGTACTTC.

The CDR3 loop reads CASGLGGPGDTQYF. The DNA for the CDR3 is TGTGCTAGTGGTTTGGGGGGGCCGGGAGATACGCAGTATTTT. The genes are TRBV12-5 and TRBJ2-3; a weak D match, TRBD1 (6 bases). Deletions cut 1 base from V and 5 bases from J, with 10 bases between. The CDR3 is made up of 14 amino acids. Germline V gene lookup returns CDR1 LGHNT and CDR2 FRNRAP.

The genes are TRBV27 and TRBJ2-7; D gene uncertain. Trimming cost V 2 bases and J 4 bases, with 3 bases left between them. This CDR3 is 11 amino acids long. From germline, CDR1 is MNHEY and CDR2 SMNVEV (reference sequence). The CDR3 region has the DNA TGTGCCAGCAGTTTACCTTACGAGCAGTACTTC. As protein: CASSLPYEQYF.

The gene calls are TRBV7-9 and TRBJ1-2, with 7 bases identical to TRBD1. This CDR3 comprises 14 residues. Per the germline V gene, CDR1 is SEHNR and CDR2 is FQNEAQ (reference sequence). The V segment lost 5 bases and the J segment 3 bases; nucleotides outside the gene matches: 6. The chain's CDR3 is CASSRGPDYYGYTF. CDR3 nucleotide sequence: TGTGCCAGCAGCAGGGGGCCAGACTACTATGGCTACACCTTC.

This chain connects TRBV4-1 to TRBJ2-3; 10 bases match TRBD2. Germline V gene sequence: CDR1 MGHRA, CDR2 YSYEKL. CDR3 length: 18 residues. V lost 4 bases, J lost 2 bases, and 12 bases stayed unmatched. The CDR3 coding sequence is TGCGCCAGCAGCCCCCTTCATCAGAGCGGGGGGGACACAGATACGCAGTATTTT. Amino acids: CASSPLHQSGGDTDTQYF.

This sequence joins TRBV27 and TRBJ1-4; D is possibly TRBD1 (5 bases). V shed 2 bases and J shed 7 bases, with 11 bases lying between them. This CDR3 comprises 14 residues. Germline V lookup: CDR1 MNHEY, CDR2 SMNVEV (reference sequence). Here the CDR3 reads CASSLQGMAEKLFF. CDR3 bases: TGTGCCAGCAGTTTACAGGGTATGGCTGAAAAACTGTTTTTT.

The chain has TRBV6-2 or TRBV6-3 and TRBJ2-2; 13 nucleotides match TRBD2. Germline CDR1 reads MNHEY; CDR2 reads SVGEGT. The J segment lost 0 bases and the V segment lost 7 bases, leaving 8 bases of the junction unmatched. The CDR3 is made up of 18 amino acids. CDR3 region: CASIPGLAGPPNTGELFF. Here the CDR3 DNA reads TGTGCCAGCATCCCGGGACTAGCGGGACCTCCGAACACCGGGGAGCTGTTTTTT.

The chain has TRBV4-1 and TRBJ2-3, with D unresolved. The V and J ends lost 4 bases and 4 bases respectively, with 15 bases between them. The germline V gene encodes CDR1 MGHRA and CDR2 YSYEKL. This CDR3 comprises 15 residues. DNA of the CDR3: TGCGCCAGCAGCCTTCTTTCGGCGAGCGCAGATACGCAGTATTTT. This sequence encodes CASSLLSASADTQYF.